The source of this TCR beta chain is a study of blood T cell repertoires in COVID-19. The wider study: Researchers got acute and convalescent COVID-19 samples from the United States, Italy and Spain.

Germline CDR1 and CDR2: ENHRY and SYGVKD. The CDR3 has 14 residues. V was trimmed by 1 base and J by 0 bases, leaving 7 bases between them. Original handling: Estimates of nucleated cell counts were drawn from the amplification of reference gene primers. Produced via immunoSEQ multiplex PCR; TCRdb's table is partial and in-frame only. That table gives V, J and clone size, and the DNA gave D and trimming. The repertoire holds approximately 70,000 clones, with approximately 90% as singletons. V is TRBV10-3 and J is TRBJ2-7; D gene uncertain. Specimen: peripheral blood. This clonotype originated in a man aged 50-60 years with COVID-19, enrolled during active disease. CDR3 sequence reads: CAISEYGYSYEQYV. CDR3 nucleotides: TGTGCCATCAGTGAGTACGGGTACTCCTACGAGCAGTACGTC.